This is a list of T cell receptor beta chains from one sample in a study of shared clonotypes between healthy human individuals. Using immunoSEQ multiplex PCR, the repertoire was profiled, and TCRdb retains in-frame clones only, with some absent. The table shows about 480,000 clones, with roughly 79% occurring only once. Sequenced: PBMCs. The receptors stem from a woman aged 40-49 years in good health. Some clones in this sample may be carry-over from other donors' samples. Both conserved end residues are part of each CDR3. D genes are given only for firm matches. A row's size may be missing; if present it is once, few, many or a size class.

.	TRBD1	TRBV4-1	TRBJ1-1	TGCGCCAGCAGCCACCCGGGACAGAAAGCTTTCTTT	CASSHPGQKAFF
.	.	TRBV5-1	TRBJ2-1	TGCGCCAGCAGCTTTGGGGGAGTCTCCTACAATGAGCAGTTCTTC	CASSFGGVSYNEQFF
.	.	TRBV20-1	TRBJ2-1	TGCAGTGCTGGAAGCATTGAGCAGTTCTTC	CSAGSIEQFF
.	TRBD1	TRBV4-1	TRBJ2-7	TGCGCCAGCAGCCAAGATCCCCTGACAGGGAAATCGTCCGAGCAGTACTTC	CASSQDPLTGKSSEQYF
.	.	TRBV7-9	TRBJ1-4	TGTGCCAGCAGCTCCGGGACCAAAAACGGAAAACTGTTTTTT	CASSSGTKNGKLFF
.	.	TRBV2	TRBJ2-7	TGTGCCAGCAGTGAGAACCACGAGCAGTACTTC	CASSENHEQYF
.	TRBD1	TRBV10-2	TRBJ1-2	TGCGCCAGCAGAGGACAGGCTGGGAACTATGGCTACACCTTC	CASRGQAGNYGYTF
.	TRBD1	TRBV19	TRBJ1-4	TGTGCCAGTAGTACAAGGGGACAGATTAATGAAAAACTGTTTTTT	CASSTRGQINEKLFF
few	.	TRBV7-3	TRBJ1-1	TGTGCCAGCAGCTTAAGGTTGGGGGCTGAAGCTTTCTTT	CASSLRLGAEAFF
.	.	TRBV6-1	TRBJ2-7	TGTGCCAGCAGTGAAAGGACGGGGAGCTCCTACGAGCAGTACTTC	CASSERTGSSYEQYF
.	TRBD2	TRBV5-1	TRBJ2-3	TGCGCCAGCAGCATCAGCGGGAGTGGTGGGGGCACAGATACGCAGTATTTT	CASSISGSGGGTDTQYF
.	.	TRBV7-2	TRBJ1-1	TGTGCCAGCAGCTTAGAGGTCACAGACACTGAAGCTTTCTTT	CASSLEVTDTEAFF
.	TRBD1	TRBV28	TRBJ2-7	TGTGCCAGCAGCCCGCTGGACAGGGATGTCTACGAGCAGTACTTC	CASSPLDRDVYEQYF
.	.	TRBV29-1	TRBJ1-1	TGCAGCGTTGACTTCTCGGGGTCGGACACTGAAGCTTTCTTT	CSVDFSGSDTEAFF
.	.	TRBV7-9	TRBJ1-5	TGTGCCAGCAGCTTAGCGGGGGGGGATCAGCCCCAGCATTTT	CASSLAGGDQPQHF
once	TRBD2	TRBV25-1	TRBJ2-7	TGTGCCAGCAGTGTTAGCGGGCACTACGAGCAGTACTTC	CASSVSGHYEQYF
.	.	TRBV2	TRBJ2-3	TGTGCCAGCAGTACTAGTGGAGATACGCAGTATTTT	CASSTSGDTQYF
.	.	TRBV28	TRBJ1-1	TGTGCCAGCAGCGGAGACCCGGGGTCGAACACTGAAGCTTTCTTT	CASSGDPGSNTEAFF
.	.	TRBV27	TRBJ2-1	TGTGCCAGCAGTTTGTGGCAGGGTAAAGACTACAATGAGCAGTTCTTC	CASSLWQGKDYNEQFF
.	TRBD1	TRBV5-1	TRBJ2-2	TGCGCCAGCAGCTTCCGGGACAGGGTAACTACGGGTCCCCGGGAGCTGTTTTTT	CASSFRDRVTTGPRELFF
few	.	TRBV30	TRBJ2-6	TGTGCCTGGAGTGTTCATGGGGCCAACGTCCTGACTTTC	CAWSVHGANVLTF
once	.	TRBV15	TRBJ2-4	TGTGCCACCAGCAGAGATTTAGGCACTTACAAAAACATTCAGTACTTC	CATSRDLGTYKNIQYF
.	TRBD1	TRBV14	TRBJ1-1	TGTGCCAGCAGCCCTACGACAGGGTTCACTGAAGCTTTCTTT	CASSPTTGFTEAFF